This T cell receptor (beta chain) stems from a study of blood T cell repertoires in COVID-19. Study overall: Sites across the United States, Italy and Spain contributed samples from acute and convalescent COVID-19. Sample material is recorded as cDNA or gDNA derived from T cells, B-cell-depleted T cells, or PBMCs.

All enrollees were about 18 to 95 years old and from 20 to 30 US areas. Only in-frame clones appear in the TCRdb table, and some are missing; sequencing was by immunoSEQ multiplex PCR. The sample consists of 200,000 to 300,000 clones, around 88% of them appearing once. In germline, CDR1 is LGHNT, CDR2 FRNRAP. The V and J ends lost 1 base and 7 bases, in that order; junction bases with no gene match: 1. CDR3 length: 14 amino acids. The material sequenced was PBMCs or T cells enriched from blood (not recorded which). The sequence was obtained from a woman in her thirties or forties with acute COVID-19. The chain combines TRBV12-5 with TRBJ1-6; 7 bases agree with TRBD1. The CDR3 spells CASGLDRGNSPLHF. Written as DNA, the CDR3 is TGTGCTAGTGGTTTGGACAGGGGCAATTCACCCCTCCACTTT.